Presented here are 31 T cell receptor beta chains from one specimen sequenced in a study of CD8 T cell repertoires and HIV-1 epitope variants. No antigens are known for them. The repertoire was sequenced with immunoSEQ multiplex PCR; TCRdb's copy has only in-frame clones and lacks some. The sample includes 2,500 to 3,000 clones, about 70% of them seen just once. The sequenced sample consisted of cultured CD8+ T cells derived from PBMCs. All receptors come from a male donor with HIV.

The chain couples TRBV6-5 to TRBJ2-7; tentative D call: TRBD2 (5 bases). Trimming stripped 1 base from V and 2 bases from J, with 6 bases between. The CDR3 spans 13 residues. The germline CDR1 and CDR2 sequences are MNHEY and SVGAGI. CDR3 nucleotides: TGTGCCAGCAGTTACTTCGGGGCCTACGAGCAGTACTTC. This translates into CASSYFGAYEQYF.

This clone was found a few times. The rearrangement links TRBV19 to TRBJ2-7; D possibly corresponds to TRBD1 (7 bases). The germline gives CDR1 LNHDA, CDR2 SQIVND (reference sequence). CDR3 size: 15 residues. Trimming removed 1 base at V and 3 bases at J, with 13 bases between. The CDR3 region has the DNA TGTGCCAGTAGTATAGCGGGGGACAGCCTCTACGAGCAGTACTTC. Protein product: CASSIAGDSLYEQYF.

By proportion, this clone is large. The chain combines TRBV29-1 with TRBJ2-3; a weak D match, TRBD2 (5 bases). CDR3 size: 14 residues. Germline loops: CDR1 SQVTM, CDR2 ANQGSEA. Trimming cost V 7 bases and J 2 bases, with 16 bases left between them. This CDR3 is CSAAGTESTDTQYF. The CDR3 bases are TGCAGCGCGGCGGGCACCGAGTCCACAGATACGCAGTATTTT.

The rearrangement uses TRBV7-7 and TRBJ2-5; the D call may be TRBD1 or TRBD2 (7 bases each). The germline V gene has CDR1 SSHAT and CDR2 FNYEAQ (reference sequence). The V end lost 5 bases, the J end lost 2 bases, and 15 bases lay between the germline ends. The CDR3 contains 15 residues. CDR3 nucleotide sequence: TGTGCCAGCAGCCAGGGGGGGGCTGTACAAGAGACCCAGTACTTC. Protein sequence: CASSQGGAVQETQYF.

The chain recombines TRBV7-6 with TRBJ2-7; perhaps TRBD1 as D (6 bases). The CDR3 length is 15 residues. Germline CDR1 and CDR2: SGHVS and FNYEAQ. Trimming shortened V by 0 bases and J by 3 bases, and 12 bases separated the two germline ends. In DNA, the CDR3 is TGTGCCAGCAGCTTAGCGACCGGACAGTTCTACGAGCAGTACTTC. Translating gives CASSLATGQFYEQYF.

This chain uses TRBV19 with TRBJ2-1; tentative D call: TRBD1 (7 bases). This CDR3 comprises 15 residues. CDR1 and CDR2 from the germline V gene are LNHDA and SQIVND (reference sequence). The V end was cut by 3 bases, the J end by 7 bases, with 16 bases between. In DNA form, the CDR3 reads TGTGCCAGTAGTATTGGCGGCAGGGGGGTAAATGAGCAGTTCTTC. As protein: CASSIGGRGVNEQFF.

The CDR3 bases are TGTGCCATCAGTGAAAGTGGGCAGGGTACGATCTACGAGCAGTACTTC. Translated: CAISESGQGTIYEQYF. The chain combines TRBV10-3 with TRBJ2-7, with a weak D call TRBD1 (5 bases). The CDR3 has 16 amino acids. Per the germline V gene, CDR1 is ENHRY and CDR2 is SYGVKD. Trimming cost V 3 bases and J 3 bases, with 18 bases left between them.

In this sample, this clone turned up a few times. This chain joins TRBV6-5 and TRBJ1-5; the match to TRBD1 covers 8 bases. V was pared by 6 bases and J by 7 bases, with 8 bases of the junction left unmatched. Germline V gives CDR1 MNHEY, CDR2 SVGAGI. The CDR3 sequence is 14 residues long. CDR3 region: CASRSGQGKQPQHF. The CDR3 nucleotides are TGTGCCAGCAGATCCGGACAGGGAAAACAGCCCCAGCATTTT.

The CDR3 DNA reads TGTGCCAGCAGCTTGGTGGAGGAGGGCACTGAAGCTTTCTTT. Translation gives CASSLVEEGTEAFF. V gene TRBV5-6 combines with J gene TRBJ1-1; no clear D. V was cut by 0 bases and J by 4 bases, with 10 bases left in between. Germline-derived CDR1 and CDR2 are SGHDT and YYEEEE. This CDR3 comprises 14 residues.

The rearrangement joins TRBV7-9 to TRBJ1-1; the match to TRBD1 covers 10 bases. CDR3 length: 15 amino acids. Germline V gene lookup returns CDR1 SEHNR and CDR2 FQNEAQ (reference sequence). Losses at the gene ends were 5 bases for V and 7 bases for J; bases not matched to a gene: 10. In DNA form, the CDR3 reads TGTGCCAGCAGCCAATCGACAGGGGGCGGCTATGAAGCTTTCTTT. Amino acids: CASSQSTGGGYEAFF.

This rearrangement joins TRBV25-1 to TRBJ2-7; either TRBD1 or TRBD2 may fit D (6 bases each). With 4 bases removed from V and 3 bases from J, the gap between germline ends came to 10 bases. Germline CDR1 is MGHDK and CDR2 is SYGVNS. The CDR3 is 13 amino acids. CDR3 loop: CASSVEGHYEQYF. The CDR3 nucleotides are TGTGCCAGCAGTGTGGAGGGACACTACGAGCAGTACTTC.

This clone has only one observation. The rearrangement links TRBV29-1 to TRBJ2-7, with D possibly called TRBD1 or TRBD2 (7 bases each). The CDR3 sequence is 12 residues long. Per germline, CDR1 SQVTM and CDR2 ANQGSEA. V was shortened by 3 bases and J by 6 bases, with 12 bases between the two germline ends. Written as DNA, the CDR3 is TGCAGCGTTGAGCAGGGGGGGATCGAGCAGTACTTC. Protein product: CSVEQGGIEQYF.

In DNA, the CDR3 is TGTGCCAGCAGCTTAGCGGTCCCGGGACAGGGGGTGAACGAGCAGTACTTC. This translates into CASSLAVPGQGVNEQYF. The chain joins TRBV7-6 to TRBJ2-7, with TRBD1 matching 11 bases. The CDR3 has 17 residues. Germline CDR1 reads SGHVS; CDR2 reads FNYEAQ. V lost 0 bases and J lost 5; bases outside the gene matches: 9. The full variable domain, in which reference TRBV7-6 and TRBJ2-7 provide the parts outside the CDR3, is GAGVSQSPRYKVTKRGQDVALRCDPISGHVSLYWYRQALGQGPEFLTYFNYEAQQDKSGLPNDRFSAERPEGSISTLTIQRTEQRDSAMYRCASSLAVPGQGVNEQYFGPGTRLTVT.

In its sample, this clone is large. The chain joins TRBV4-3 to TRBJ1-4; no definite D call. V lost 0 bases and J 0 bases, leaving 17 bases between the germline ends. Germline values: CDR1 LGHNA, CDR2 YSLEER. The CDR3 contains 19 residues. The CDR3 DNA reads TGCGCCAGCAGCCAAGATTCAACGGGGAACATTGCAACTAATGAAAAACTGTTTTTT. This encodes CASSQDSTGNIATNEKLFF.

The gene calls are TRBV29-1 and TRBJ1-2, with D tentatively TRBD1 (5 bases). The CDR3 is 16 residues long. Germline V gives CDR1 SQVTM, CDR2 ANQGSEA. Trimming took 0 bases from V and 4 from J, leaving 18 bases between them. The CDR3 here is CSVEDHRGLELYGYTF. In DNA, the CDR3 is TGCAGCGTTGAAGATCATCGGGGCTTGGAACTCTATGGCTACACCTTC.

The CDR3 region is CSVAAGELTYNEQFF. CDR3 nucleotides: TGCAGCGTTGCAGCGGGAGAACTCACTTACAATGAGCAGTTCTTC. This chain joins TRBV29-1 and TRBJ2-1; 8 bases fit TRBD2. V was clipped by 4 bases and J by 4 bases; unmatched bases: 9. Per the germline V gene, CDR1 is SQVTM and CDR2 is ANQGSEA. The CDR3 loop spans 15 amino acids.

This clone has only a few counts. The gene calls are TRBV11-2 and TRBJ2-7; D is undetermined. The CDR3 consists of 11 residues. Per germline, CDR1 SGHAT and CDR2 FQNNGV. Trimming removed 4 bases at V and 7 bases at J, with 8 bases between. This chain's CDR3 is CASSSYREQYF. The CDR3, as DNA: TGTGCCAGCAGCTCGTATCGGGAGCAGTACTTC.

This clone was counted once. This chain connects TRBV9 to TRBJ2-2; 10 positions agree with TRBD1. J lost 5 bases, V lost 2 bases, and 6 bases had no gene match. The CDR3 runs to 16 residues. Germline CDR1 and CDR2: SGDLS and YYNGEE. The CDR3 sequence is CASSVSGTGATGELFF. The CDR3 region has the DNA TGTGCCAGCAGCGTTTCAGGGACAGGGGCTACCGGGGAGCTGTTTTTT. Looking up the rest from reference TRBV9 and TRBJ2-2 gives the full variable domain: DSGVTQTPKHLITATGQRVTLRCSPRSGDLSVYWYQQSLDQGLQFLIQYYNGEERAKGNILERFSAQQFPDLHSELNLSSLELGDSALYFCASSVSGTGATGELFFGEGSRLTVL.

This rearrangement joins TRBV28 to TRBJ2-1; 11 positions match TRBD2. The CDR3 runs to 14 residues. Trimming at V came to 8 bases and at J to 7 bases, leaving 7 bases not matched to a gene. Per germline, CDR1 MDHEN and CDR2 SYDVKM. The CDR3 loop is CASLTSGGWNEQFF. DNA for the CDR3: TGTGCCAGCCTCACTAGCGGGGGATGGAATGAGCAGTTCTTC.

This clone was counted a single time. The rearrangement uses TRBV29-1 and TRBJ2-3; TRBD1 might be the D (5 bases). Germline CDR1 is SQVTM and CDR2 is ANQGSEA. The V end was cut by 1 base, the J end by 5 bases, with 13 bases between. The CDR3 consists of 14 residues. DNA for the CDR3: TGCAGCGTTGAAGGAATGGTCAGGGAAGATACGCAGTATTTT. Protein sequence: CSVEGMVREDTQYF.

Only a few counts were recorded for this clone. The V call is TRBV19, the J call TRBJ2-1; 11 bases fit TRBD2. The CDR3 length is 16 residues. Trimming removed 3 bases from V and 9 bases from J; junction bases left unmatched: 10. Germline CDR1 reads LNHDA; CDR2 reads SQIVND (reference sequence). CDR3 sequence reads: CASSMEVAGGPGEQFF. The CDR3 DNA reads TGTGCCAGTAGTATGGAGGTAGCGGGAGGGCCCGGTGAGCAGTTCTTC.

The rearrangement joins TRBV7-6 to TRBJ1-2, with D unclear. The CDR3 spans 13 residues. The germline V gene has CDR1 SGHVS and CDR2 FNYEAQ. The V and J ends lost 1 base and 2 bases respectively, with 5 bases between them. The DNA for the CDR3 is TGTGCCAGCAGCTTAGTCCGGAACTATGGCTACACCTTC. Translation gives CASSLVRNYGYTF.

This clone has only one observation. The DNA for the CDR3 is TGTGCCAGCAGCTTAGCTAAAGAGACCCAGTACTTC. Amino acid sequence: CASSLAKETQYF. The V call is TRBV7-9, the J call TRBJ2-5; the D is unclear. Germline CDR1 and CDR2: SEHNR and FQNEAQ (reference sequence). The CDR3 spans 12 residues. V lost 0 bases and J 3 bases, leaving 2 bases between the germline ends.

V gene TRBV4-2 combines with J gene TRBJ1-1; D remains unclear. Between the trimmed V and J ends, which lost 4 bases and 1 base, there was a span of 4 bases. The CDR3 has 12 amino acids. Looked up from germline, CDR1 is LGHNA and CDR2 is YNFKEQ. The DNA for the CDR3 is TGTGCCAGCAGCCCCGGGAACACTGAAGCTTTCTTT. This gives the protein CASSPGNTEAFF.

This clone was detected only once. CDR3 nucleotide sequence: TGTGCCAGCAGCTTGATGGTTGACAATGAGCAGTTCTTC. As protein: CASSLMVDNEQFF. The rearrangement links TRBV5-4 to TRBJ2-1; no clear D gene. Between the trimmed V and J ends, which lost 1 base and 5 bases, there was a span of 7 bases. Germline lookup yields CDR1 SGHNT and CDR2 YYREEE (reference sequence). The CDR3 contains 13 residues.

The chain couples TRBV19 to TRBJ1-2; unclear D gene. Germline CDR1 and CDR2: LNHDA and SQIVND (reference sequence). CDR3 length equals 12 residues. Trimming removed 3 bases at V and 5 bases at J, with 7 bases between. The CDR3: CASSIDGYGYTF. The CDR3 DNA reads as TGTGCCAGTAGTATCGATGGGTATGGCTACACCTTC.

The gene calls are TRBV6-5 and TRBJ1-1; D uncertain. The CDR3 consists of 13 residues. Trimming removed 5 bases from V and 5 bases from J, with 12 bases in between. Germline-derived CDR1 and CDR2 are MNHEY and SVGAGI. In DNA form, the CDR3 reads TGTGCCAGCAGTCCCGATTGGGGAACTGAAGCTTTCTTT. Encoded protein: CASSPDWGTEAFF.

The V and J genes are TRBV28 and TRBJ2-7; 14 bases are shared with TRBD2. Losses at the gene ends were 5 bases for V and 5 bases for J; bases not matched to a gene: 2. Germline values: CDR1 MDHEN, CDR2 SYDVKM. The length of the CDR3 is 14 residues. CDR3 sequence reads: CASSRLAGGNEQYF. For the CDR3, the DNA is TGTGCCAGCAGTCGACTAGCGGGAGGGAACGAGCAGTACTTC.

The chain uses TRBV25-1 and TRBJ2-2; TRBD2 is a possible D gene (6 bases). The V gene lost 4 bases and the J gene lost 7 bases, with 16 bases spanning the gap. CDR3 length: 15 residues. Per the germline V gene, CDR1 is MGHDK and CDR2 is SYGVNS. CDR3 bases: TGTGCCAGCAGTGTCACGGACATGGGGGGCGGGGAGCTGTTTTTT. It encodes CASSVTDMGGGELFF.

This clone has a single count. This chain links TRBV5-4 with TRBJ1-6; tentative D call: TRBD1 (6 bases). The CDR3 runs to 16 residues. The V gene lost 0 bases and the J gene lost 11 bases, with 18 bases spanning the gap. CDR1 is SGHNT and CDR2 is YYREEE in the germline V gene (reference sequence). The CDR3 DNA is TGTGCCAGCAGCTTGGCGCCTGGGGGGCCCCCTCCACCCCTCCACTTT. This sequence encodes CASSLAPGGPPPPLHF.

This chain links TRBV6-1 with TRBJ2-1; D is undetermined. The CDR3 has 15 residues. CDR1 and CDR2 from the germline V gene are MNHNS and SASEGT. V was cut by 3 bases and J by 0 bases, with 9 bases left in between. The CDR3 sequence: CASSDSSSSYNEQFF. Here the CDR3 DNA reads TGTGCCAGCAGTGACAGTTCAAGCTCCTACAATGAGCAGTTCTTC.